A selection of T cell receptor beta chains follows, all from one sample in a study of T cell responses to AZD1222 COVID-19 vaccine. Profiled with immunoSEQ multiplex PCR; TCRdb holds only in-frame clones, not every one. The repertoire has tens of thousands of clones, around nine tenths of them found once; the top ten carry about 8%. Sequencing used peripheral blood, obtained on day 0 of AZD1222 vaccination. Every receptor here comes from an adult in good health. Each CDR3 is given with its conserved first and last residue. Fields, in order: V gene, CDR3 length, clone size, J gene, D gene, CDR3 DNA, CDR3 protein. D genes are given only for firm matches. Clone size is not always given. Where it is, it says once, few, many or a class for expanded clones.

v_gene: TRBV4-2; len: 13; abundance: once; j_gene: TRBJ2-3; d_gene: .; CDR3nt: TGTGCCAGCAGCCAGGGGAGCACAGATACGCAGTATTTT; CDR3aa: CASSQGSTDTQYF
v_gene: TRBV6-2/TRBV6-3; len: 11; abundance: few; j_gene: TRBJ1-2; d_gene: .; CDR3nt: TGTGCCAGCAGTTATATGAACGGCTACACCTTC; CDR3aa: CASSYMNGYTF
v_gene: TRBV15; len: 13; abundance: .; j_gene: TRBJ1-6; d_gene: .; CDR3nt: TGTGCCACCAGAAGACAGGAAAATTCACCCCTCCACTTT; CDR3aa: CATRRQENSPLHF
v_gene: TRBV21-1; len: 11; abundance: medium-sized; j_gene: TRBJ2-7; d_gene: .; CDR3nt: TGTGCCAGCAGCAAAGCGCGGGAGCAGTACTTC; CDR3aa: CASSKAREQYF
v_gene: TRBV19; len: 15; abundance: .; j_gene: TRBJ2-3; d_gene: .; CDR3nt: TGTGCCAGTAGCGAAACTAGCAGCTCCACAGATACGCAGTATTTT; CDR3aa: CASSETSSSTDTQYF
v_gene: TRBV7-9; len: 14; abundance: once; j_gene: TRBJ1-1; d_gene: .; CDR3nt: TGTGCCAGCAGCTTAGCAGGGTTTGACACTGAAGCTTTCTTT; CDR3aa: CASSLAGFDTEAFF
v_gene: TRBV5-6; len: 15; abundance: .; j_gene: TRBJ2-7; d_gene: .; CDR3nt: TGTGCCAGCACCCTGGGCCTCAACTCACTTTACGAGCAGTACTTC; CDR3aa: CASTLGLNSLYEQYF
v_gene: TRBV28; len: 14; abundance: .; j_gene: TRBJ2-7; d_gene: .; CDR3nt: TGTGCCAGCAGGGGGCGTGGGCCGTCCTACGAGCAGTACTTC; CDR3aa: CASRGRGPSYEQYF
v_gene: TRBV28; len: 11; abundance: .; j_gene: TRBJ1-1; d_gene: .; CDR3nt: TGTGCCAGCAGCCCCCAGGGCCGGGTTTTCTTT; CDR3aa: CASSPQGRVFF
v_gene: TRBV12-2; len: 20; abundance: .; j_gene: TRBJ2-7; d_gene: .; CDR3nt: TGTGCAAGTCGCACCCCGGGGGGGTCAGGAGGGACTAGCGCAGAGTACGAGCAGTACTTC; CDR3aa: CASRTPGGSGGTSAEYEQYF
v_gene: TRBV4-1; len: 12; abundance: .; j_gene: TRBJ1-2; d_gene: .; CDR3nt: TGCGCCAGCAGCCAAGGCCTCCGGGGCTACACCTTC; CDR3aa: CASSQGLRGYTF
v_gene: TRBV5-5; len: 15; abundance: .; j_gene: TRBJ1-4; d_gene: .; CDR3nt: TGTGCCAGCAGCTTGCTGGGTGCAACTAATGAAAAACTGTTTTTT; CDR3aa: CASSLLGATNEKLFF
v_gene: TRBV6-5; len: 15; abundance: .; j_gene: TRBJ1-6; d_gene: .; CDR3nt: TGTGCCAGCACCCCGAGAAGCTCCTATAATTCACCCCTCCACTTT; CDR3aa: CASTPRSSYNSPLHF
v_gene: TRBV7-9; len: 15; abundance: .; j_gene: TRBJ2-2; d_gene: .; CDR3nt: TGTGCCAGCAGCCTTAGCGGAGGGGGAACCGGGGAGCTGTTTTTT; CDR3aa: CASSLSGGGTGELFF
v_gene: TRBV19; len: 14; abundance: .; j_gene: TRBJ2-7; d_gene: TRBD1; CDR3nt: TGTGCCAGTAGTCCCGGACAGGGTGGTCGGGGGCAGTACTTC; CDR3aa: CASSPGQGGRGQYF
v_gene: TRBV6-5; len: 15; abundance: .; j_gene: TRBJ2-2; d_gene: .; CDR3nt: TGTGCCAGCCAAGGGGGGGGTGACTCTACCGGGGAGCTGTTTTTT; CDR3aa: CASQGGGDSTGELFF
v_gene: TRBV6-5; len: 16; abundance: once; j_gene: TRBJ2-2; d_gene: .; CDR3nt: TGTGCCAGCAGTTTCCGAACCGGACTGTACACCGGGGAGCTGTTTTTT; CDR3aa: CASSFRTGLYTGELFF
v_gene: TRBV4-2; len: 14; abundance: .; j_gene: TRBJ2-1; d_gene: TRBD2; CDR3nt: TGTGCCAGCAGCCAAGAACTAGCGAACAATGAGCAGTTCTTC; CDR3aa: CASSQELANNEQFF
v_gene: TRBV11-2; len: 16; abundance: .; j_gene: TRBJ1-3; d_gene: TRBD1; CDR3nt: TGTGCCAGCAGCAAAGACGGGGACAGGGCAGGAAACACCATATATTTT; CDR3aa: CASSKDGDRAGNTIYF
v_gene: TRBV4-1; len: 16; abundance: .; j_gene: TRBJ2-1; d_gene: .; CDR3nt: TGCGCCAGCAGCCAAGATCGGGGAGGGGGCTCCCATGAGCAGTTCTTC; CDR3aa: CASSQDRGGGSHEQFF
v_gene: TRBV29-1; len: 14; abundance: .; j_gene: TRBJ1-2; d_gene: TRBD1; CDR3nt: TGCAGCGCCCCGGGACAGGGGGCTAACTATGGCTACACCTTC; CDR3aa: CSAPGQGANYGYTF
v_gene: TRBV7-8; len: 14; abundance: .; j_gene: TRBJ1-1; d_gene: .; CDR3nt: TGTGCCAGCAGCTTATACGGGGAGGGCACTGAAGCTTTCTTT; CDR3aa: CASSLYGEGTEAFF
v_gene: TRBV7-2; len: 16; abundance: .; j_gene: TRBJ2-1; d_gene: TRBD2; CDR3nt: TGTGCCAGCAGGTTAGGATATCTAGCGGGAATAAATGAGCAGTTCTTC; CDR3aa: CASRLGYLAGINEQFF
v_gene: TRBV7-6; len: 15; abundance: .; j_gene: TRBJ2-5; d_gene: .; CDR3nt: TGTGCCAGCAGTCCCAATCCGGGGAACCAAGAGACCCAGTACTTC; CDR3aa: CASSPNPGNQETQYF
v_gene: TRBV5-1; len: 14; abundance: .; j_gene: TRBJ1-1; d_gene: TRBD1; CDR3nt: TGCGCCAGCAGCTTTGGACAGGGGCTCACTGAAGCTTTCTTT; CDR3aa: CASSFGQGLTEAFF
v_gene: TRBV5-1; len: 19; abundance: .; j_gene: TRBJ2-2; d_gene: TRBD2; CDR3nt: TGCGCCAGCAGCTTGGATCCTAGCGGGAGGGCCCTGGGCACCGGGGAGCTGTTTTTT; CDR3aa: CASSLDPSGRALGTGELFF
v_gene: TRBV29-1; len: 13; abundance: .; j_gene: TRBJ1-1; d_gene: .; CDR3nt: TGCAGCTGGCTTCAGGCGGGGAACACTGAAGCTTTCTTT; CDR3aa: CSWLQAGNTEAFF
v_gene: TRBV6-6; len: 16; abundance: .; j_gene: TRBJ1-1; d_gene: .; CDR3nt: TGTGCCAGCAGTGGTCCGCTCAGGGATGTGAACACTGAAGCTTTCTTT; CDR3aa: CASSGPLRDVNTEAFF
v_gene: TRBV11-3; len: 15; abundance: .; j_gene: TRBJ2-1; d_gene: .; CDR3nt: TGTGCCAGCAGCATCCGGGAGTCGGGGTACAATGAGCAGTTCTTC; CDR3aa: CASSIRESGYNEQFF
v_gene: TRBV4-2; len: 15; abundance: once; j_gene: TRBJ1-1; d_gene: .; CDR3nt: TGTGCCAGCACCCCGGAGGGAAACTCGAACACTGAAGCTTTCTTT; CDR3aa: CASTPEGNSNTEAFF
v_gene: TRBV4-1; len: 14; abundance: .; j_gene: TRBJ2-7; d_gene: .; CDR3nt: TGCGCCAGCAGCAGCCGGGACTCCGGCTACGAGCAGTACTTC; CDR3aa: CASSSRDSGYEQYF
v_gene: TRBV5-1; len: 13; abundance: .; j_gene: TRBJ2-2; d_gene: .; CDR3nt: TGCGCCAGCAGCCACGATTTGGGAGGGGAGCTGTTTTTT; CDR3aa: CASSHDLGGELFF
v_gene: TRBV4-1; len: 15; abundance: .; j_gene: TRBJ2-2; d_gene: .; CDR3nt: TGCGCCAGCAGCCAACCCGGACTATACGCCGGGGAGCTGTTTTTT; CDR3aa: CASSQPGLYAGELFF
v_gene: TRBV9; len: 16; abundance: .; j_gene: TRBJ2-2; d_gene: TRBD1; CDR3nt: TGTGCCAGCAGCGTGACAGGGATATCGAACACCGGGGAGCTGTTTTTT; CDR3aa: CASSVTGISNTGELFF
v_gene: TRBV18; len: 16; abundance: .; j_gene: TRBJ2-5; d_gene: .; CDR3nt: TGTGCCAGCTCACGCGGTGGGACTCCCGGCCAAGAGACCCAGTACTTC; CDR3aa: CASSRGGTPGQETQYF
v_gene: TRBV28; len: 16; abundance: .; j_gene: TRBJ1-1; d_gene: .; CDR3nt: TGTGCCAGCAGCCAACGTGGGGACACGGGGAACACTGAAGCTTTCTTT; CDR3aa: CASSQRGDTGNTEAFF
v_gene: TRBV7-2; len: 17; abundance: .; j_gene: TRBJ2-3; d_gene: .; CDR3nt: TGTGCCAGCAGCTCGCCCCCTCGAATCGTCGCGGCAGATACGCAGTATTTT; CDR3aa: CASSSPPRIVAADTQYF
v_gene: TRBV5-1; len: 16; abundance: .; j_gene: TRBJ2-3; d_gene: .; CDR3nt: TGCGCCAGCAGCTTGGGAGACGACAGTCCCACAGATACGCAGTATTTT; CDR3aa: CASSLGDDSPTDTQYF